This is a list of T cell receptor beta chains from one sample in a study of tumor-infiltrating lymphocytes in primary liver carcinoma. TCRdb itself ran the multiplex PCR reads through MiXCR, one entry per CDR3 protein. This sample has about 320,000 distinct CDR3 sequences; 65% occur once, and the top ten carry roughly 8.9%. Specimen: peripheral blood. The receptors shown here come from a man aged 40-49 years with primary liver carcinoma and hepatitis B virus infection. Both conserved end residues are part of each CDR3. D genes are given only for firm matches. The size field is filled for only some rows; it gives once, few, many or a size class.

TRBV6-1	TRBD1	NA	TRBJ2-7	CASSEADQGEFYEQYF	TGTGCCAGCAGTGAAGCTGACCAGGGGGAGTTTTACGAGCAGTACTTC
TRBV5-1	NA	NA	TRBJ2-7	CASSLSGPSPYEQYF	TGCGCCAGCAGTCTCAGCGGACCTAGCCCCTACGAGCAGTACTTC
TRBV6-5	NA	many	TRBJ1-5	CASSYPARGRVEFQPQHF	TGTGCCAGCAGTTACCCGGCCCGGGGAAGGGTAGAATTTCAGCCCCAGCATTTT
TRBV11-2	TRBD2	many	TRBJ2-1	CASSLDRRLAGDEQFF	TGTGCCAGCAGCTTAGACCGACGACTAGCGGGAGATGAGCAGTTCTTC
TRBV6-2/TRBV6-3	NA	NA	TRBJ1-5	CASSYSPYRDSNQPQHF	TGTGCCAGCAGTTACTCCCCTTACAGGGATAGCAATCAGCCCCAGCATTTT
TRBV5-8	NA	NA	TRBJ2-1	CVSSLIRTDYNEQFF	TGTGTCAGCAGCCTTATAAGGACAGACTACAATGAGCAGTTCTTC
TRBV2	NA	NA	TRBJ2-7	CASSPYQQGEQYF	TGTGCCAGCAGCCCCTATCAACAAGGGGAGCAGTACTTC
TRBV6-5	TRBD2	NA	TRBJ2-1	CASSYSGTSGRGSERFF	TGTGCCAGCAGTTACTCCGGGACTAGCGGGAGAGGGAGTGAGCGGTTCTTC
TRBV7-9	NA	few	TRBJ2-7	CASSLDRWEQYF	TGTGCCAGCAGCTTAGACAGGTGGGAGCAGTACTTC
TRBV24-1	NA	NA	TRBJ2-2	CATGDYRTGMNTGELFF	TGTGCCACCGGTGATTACCGTACGGGGATGAACACCGGGGAGCTGTTTTTT
TRBV25-1	NA	NA	TRBJ2-7	CASSDLDRHERYF	TGTGCCAGCAGTGATCTGGACAGACACGAGCGGTACTTC
TRBV10-3	TRBD1	NA	TRBJ1-5	CAISEVGQGAGQPQHF	TGTGCCATCAGTGAGGTCGGACAGGGGGCTGGTCAGCCCCAGCATTTT
TRBV5-5	TRBD2	NA	TRBJ2-1	CASSLISGGDLFF	TGTGCCAGCAGCTTAATATCGGGAGGGGACCTGTTCTTC
TRBV12-3/TRBV12-4	NA	NA	TRBJ2-2	CVSRNRDFIGELFF	TGTGTCAGCAGGAACCGGGACTTCATCGGGGAGCTGTTTTTT
TRBV14	TRBD1	NA	TRBJ1-1	CTSSRTGIEAFF	TGTACCAGCAGCCGGACAGGCATTGAAGCTTTCTTT
TRBV4-1	NA	NA	TRBJ1-5	CASNQDQLQPQHF	TGCGCCAGCAACCAAGATCAGTTGCAGCCCCAGCATTTT